These 24 T cell receptor beta chains were sequenced from one sample in a study of response to subunit inactivated influenza vaccine. Each CDR3 protein is one row after TCRdb ran MiXCR on the RT-PCR reads. The repertoire holds 400,000 to 650,000 distinct CDR3 sequences, with about 7.2% as singletons. Material: PBMCs from blood, obtained roughly 24 months after vaccination. These receptors all stem from a man aged 50-75 years who received an inactivated influenza vaccine.

This chain links TRBV20-1 with TRBJ2-5, with TRBD2 as a possible D gene (5 bases). V dropped 4 bases and J dropped 2 bases, with 8 bases sitting between them. Germline-derived CDR1 and CDR2 are DFQATT and SNEGSKA (reference sequence). The CDR3 runs 12 residues. The CDR3 DNA reads as TGCAGTGCTATCGGGGTTCAAGAGACCCAGTACTTC. Its translation is CSAIGVQETQYF.

This clonotype was counted many times. This chain links TRBV7-9 with TRBJ2-7; 10 bases are shared with TRBD1. CDR3 length: 14 residues. Germline CDR1 reads SEHNR; CDR2 reads FQNEAQ (reference sequence). Germline trimming cut 4 bases from V and 3 bases from J; bases unmatched to any gene: 3. The CDR3 region has the DNA TGTGCCAGCAGCTACGGGACAGGGGTCTACGAGCAGTACTTC. It specifies CASSYGTGVYEQYF.

The chain links TRBV28 to TRBJ1-5; D possibly corresponds to TRBD1 (5 bases). V lost 2 bases, J lost 4 bases, and 9 bases lay in between. Per the germline V gene, CDR1 is MDHEN and CDR2 is SYDVKM. The CDR3 covers 14 residues. The CDR3 is CASSLPDRNQPQHF. DNA for the CDR3: TGTGCCAGCAGTTTACCCGACAGAAATCAGCCCCAGCATTTT.

The table lists this clonotype with a few counts. J is TRBJ2-2 and V is TRBV6-2 or TRBV6-3; 7 bases align to TRBD1. The CDR3 covers 15 residues. The germline V gene has CDR1 MNHEY and CDR2 SVGEGT. The J segment lost 2 bases and the V segment lost 4 bases, leaving 4 bases of the junction unmatched. The CDR3 DNA follows: TGTGCCAGCAGTTTTGGGACAGTTAACACCGGGGAGCTGTTTTTT. This gives the protein CASSFGTVNTGELFF.

This clonotype was recorded at least ten times. This rearrangement joins TRBV12-3 or TRBV12-4 to TRBJ2-5, with no clear D. V was trimmed by 5 bases and J by 5 bases, leaving 9 bases between them. This CDR3 comprises 12 residues. The CDR3 is CASSRVSETQYF. CDR3 in DNA: TGTGCCAGCAGTCGAGTGTCGGAGACCCAGTACTTC.

The chain combines TRBV4-1 with TRBJ2-1; a weak D match, TRBD1 (6 bases). The CDR3 length is 16 residues. V was shortened by 0 bases and J by 0 bases, with 9 bases between the two germline ends. CDR1 and CDR2 from the germline V gene are MGHRA and YSYEKL. The CDR3 sequence is CASSQDGTYSYNEQFF. Written as DNA, the CDR3 is TGCGCCAGCAGCCAAGATGGGACATACTCCTACAATGAGCAGTTCTTC.

Details on this clonotype: One end of the junction varies from germline; a read error may be responsible. The chain employs TRBV20-1 and TRBJ2-3; D might be TRBD2 (6 bases). The CDR3 consists of 14 residues. CDR1 and CDR2 (germline): DFQATT, SNEGSKA (reference sequence). CDR3 DNA sequence: TGCAGCGCTAGGAACCGGGGGAGCACAGATACGCAGTATTTT. Protein sequence: CSARNRGSTDTQYF.

This clonotype came up many times. The chain recombines TRBV11-1 with TRBJ2-1, with 9 nucleotides matching TRBD2. V was clipped by 1 base and J by 0 bases; unmatched bases: 7. This CDR3 region has 18 residues. Germline lookup yields CDR1 SGHAT and CDR2 FQDESV (reference sequence). In DNA, the CDR3 is TGTGCCAGCAGCTTAGTCGCTAGCGGGACCAGCTCCTACAATGAGCAGTTCTTC. Its protein product is CASSLVASGTSSYNEQFF.

The CDR3 protein is CAISELQGAPRTDTQYF. CDR3 coding DNA: TGTGCCATCAGTGAATTACAGGGAGCTCCCAGGACAGATACGCAGTATTTT. The chain is built from TRBV10-3 and TRBJ2-3, with D tentatively TRBD1 (6 bases). The germline gives CDR1 ENHRY, CDR2 SYGVKD. V lost 3 bases and J lost 3, with 19 bases in between. There are 17 residues in the CDR3.

This clonotype was recorded a few times. The CDR3 loop reads CASSAGTGELFF. The CDR3 coding sequence is TGCGCCAGCAGTGCGGGTACCGGGGAGCTGTTTTTT. J is TRBJ2-2 and V is TRBV10-1; D gene uncertain. The CDR3 runs to 12 residues. Germline CDR1 reads WNHNN; CDR2 reads SYGVQD (reference sequence). The germline V and J ends were trimmed by 4 bases and 5 bases, with 5 bases remaining between them.

The genes are TRBV6-6 and TRBJ2-7; no definite D call. The CDR3 consists of 12 residues. V shed 3 bases and J shed 0 bases, with 3 bases lying between them. From germline, CDR1 is MNHNY and CDR2 SVGAGI (reference sequence). The CDR3, as DNA: TGTGCCAGCAGTTATCACTCCTACGAGCAGTACTTC. Amino acid sequence: CASSYHSYEQYF.

This clonotype has more than one count but fewer than ten. The chain employs TRBV29-1 and TRBJ2-3, with TRBD2 matching over 10 bases. The V gene's germline CDR1 is SQVTM and CDR2 ANQGSEA. Trimming at V came to 5 bases and at J to 2 bases, leaving 4 bases not matched to a gene. The CDR3 sequence is 14 residues long. CDR3 nucleotides: TGCAGCGTTTTGCTAGCGGGAGCCACAGATACGCAGTATTTT. Its protein is CSVLLAGATDTQYF.

This clonotype came up a few times. V is TRBV7-2 and J is TRBJ2-5, with 9 bases that match TRBD1. In germline, CDR1 is SGHTA, CDR2 FQGNSA. This CDR3 contains 17 residues. V shed 0 bases, J shed 0 bases, and the junction held 5 bases outside the gene matches. The CDR3 loop reads CASSLAWTGEYQETQYF. Written as DNA, the CDR3 is TGTGCCAGCAGCTTAGCGTGGACAGGGGAGTACCAAGAGACCCAGTACTTC.

This chain uses TRBV20-1 with TRBJ2-3; D perhaps matches TRBD2 (6 bases). Germline values: CDR1 DFQATT, CDR2 SNEGSKA (reference sequence). The CDR3 consists of 14 residues. V shed 6 bases and J shed 3 bases, with 16 bases lying between them. The CDR3 here is CSAVSGVRTDTQYF. CDR3 DNA: TGCAGTGCCGTTTCGGGAGTAAGAACAGATACGCAGTATTTT.

This clonotype was seen a handful of times. The chain employs TRBV7-2 and TRBJ1-1; D gene ambiguous. CDR1 and CDR2 (germline): SGHTA, FQGNSA. Between the trimmed V and J ends, which lost 5 bases and 0 bases, there was a span of 13 bases. The CDR3 is made up of 15 amino acids. The CDR3 loop is CASSPRVGMNTEAFF. CDR3 in DNA: TGTGCCAGCAGCCCAAGGGTGGGAATGAACACTGAAGCTTTCTTT.

This clonotype was detected ten times or more. V and J are TRBV6-1 and TRBJ2-1; maybe TRBD1 (5 bases). The CDR3 is 13 amino acids. Trimming stripped 2 bases from V and 6 bases from J, with 8 bases between. Germline assignment: CDR1 MNHNS and CDR2 SASEGT. The chain's CDR3 is CASSESGANEQFF. The CDR3, as DNA: TGTGCCAGCAGTGAATCTGGGGCCAATGAGCAGTTCTTC.

V gene TRBV5-1 combines with J gene TRBJ2-5; 7 bases fit TRBD2. V lost 4 bases, J lost 5 bases, and 8 bases stayed unmatched. The CDR3 spans 14 residues. Germline CDR1 reads SGHRS; CDR2 reads YFSETQ. For the CDR3, the DNA is TGCGCCAGCAGCACCAGACTAGCCAGCGAGACCCAGTACTTC. It yields the protein CASSTRLASETQYF.

This clonotype was found a few times. The chain recombines TRBV7-2 with TRBJ2-2, with D possibly being TRBD1 or TRBD2 (6 bases each). The CDR3 covers 15 residues. Trimming left V 5 bases short and J 7 bases short, with 17 bases between. The germline CDR1 and CDR2 sequences are SGHTA and FQGNSA. The CDR3 bases are TGTGCCAGCAGCCCGGCCGGGGGCGTCGGCGGGGAGCTGTTTTTT. Its protein is CASSPAGGVGGELFF.

This clonotype occurred a few times. The chain joins TRBV6-1 to TRBJ2-3; 7 bases align to TRBD2. Trimming removed 2 bases from V and 6 bases from J; junction bases left unmatched: 8. The germline V gene has CDR1 MNHNS and CDR2 SASEGT. This CDR3 contains 15 residues. The CDR3 reads CASSESGVRGDTQYF. For the CDR3, the DNA is TGTGCCAGCAGTGAAAGCGGGGTGAGAGGGGATACGCAGTATTTT.

This chain connects TRBV30 to TRBJ2-5; D uncertain. CDR1 is GTSNPN and CDR2 is SVGIG in the germline V gene (reference sequence). CDR3 length: 13 residues. The V end lost 4 bases, the J end lost 2 bases, and 11 bases lay between the germline ends. CDR3 residues: CAWNRVGQETQYF. The CDR3, as DNA: TGTGCCTGGAATAGGGTGGGTCAAGAGACCCAGTACTTC. The variable domain in full, completed from reference TRBV30 and TRBJ2-5, reads SQTIHQWPATLVQPVGSPLSLECTVEGTSNPNLYWYRQAAGRGLQLLFYSVGIGQISSEVPQNLSASRPQDRQFILSSKKLLLSDSGFYLCAWNRVGQETQYFGPGTRLLVL.

This chain links TRBV29-1 with TRBJ2-3; 9 bases fit TRBD2. Germline CDR1 and CDR2: SQVTM and ANQGSEA. There are 14 residues in the CDR3. The J segment lost 5 bases and the V segment lost 4 bases, leaving 7 bases of the junction unmatched. CDR3 sequence: CSVVGGRGVDTQYF. The CDR3, as DNA: TGCAGCGTTGTAGGCGGGAGGGGTGTAGATACGCAGTATTTT.

This clonotype has ten or more counts. The chain is built from TRBV5-1 and TRBJ2-7; tentatively, D is TRBD1 (5 bases). The CDR3 consists of 13 residues. Germline-derived CDR1 and CDR2 are SGHRS and YFSETQ. The ends were cut back, 4 bases at V and 4 bases at J, with 12 bases in the middle. CDR3: CASSPDNLYEQYF. CDR3 sequence (DNA): TGCGCCAGCAGCCCGGACAACCTTTACGAGCAGTACTTC.

V usage is TRBV3-1 and J usage is TRBJ1-1; no definite D call. V was cut by 0 bases and J by 0 bases, with 11 bases left in between. The germline CDR1 and CDR2 sequences are LGHDT and YNNKEL (reference sequence). This CDR3 comprises 16 residues. The CDR3 DNA sequence: TGTGCCAGCAGCCAAGACGGTCCGCCCATGAACACTGAAGCTTTCTTT. This codes for CASSQDGPPMNTEAFF.

In this sample, this clonotype turned up a few times. J is TRBJ2-1 and V is TRBV7-9; a weak D match, TRBD2 (5 bases). Deletions cut 5 bases from V and 3 bases from J, with 14 bases between. CDR1 is SEHNR, CDR2 FQNEAQ, per germline (reference sequence). This CDR3 comprises 15 residues. CDR3 sequence (DNA): TGTGCCAGCAGCCCACGTGGACTCCTCTACAATGAGCAGTTCTTC. Amino acid sequence: CASSPRGLLYNEQFF.